A single T cell receptor beta chain is shown here with its context. Time point given: pretreatment peripheral blood. The sample comes from a study of PD-L1 blockade in urothelial cancer. Profiled with immunoSEQ multiplex PCR; TCRdb holds only in-frame clones, not every one. The table shows about 130,000 clones, with roughly 80% occurring only once. This CDR3 is 12 amino acids long. V lost 2 bases and J 8 bases, leaving 9 bases between the germline ends. Germline values: CDR1 LGHNT, CDR2 FRNRAP. This specimen was PBMCs, taken around atezolizumab (anti-PD-L1) treatment. This TCR came from a man aged 50 to 60 with urothelial cancer. The chain combines TRBV12-5 with TRBJ1-2; possible D gene TRBD1, 5 bases. CDR3 amino acids: CASGLPAGGYTF. The CDR3 DNA is TGTGCTAGTGGTTTGCCCGCAGGGGGCTACACCTTC. Based on the CDR3 plus reference TRBV12-5 and TRBJ1-2, the full variable domain is DARVTQTPRHKVTEMGQEVTMRCQPILGHNTVFWYRQTMMQGLELLAYFRNRAPLDDSGMPKDRFSAEMPDATLATLKIQPSEPRDSAVYFCASGLPAGGYTFGSGTRLTVV.